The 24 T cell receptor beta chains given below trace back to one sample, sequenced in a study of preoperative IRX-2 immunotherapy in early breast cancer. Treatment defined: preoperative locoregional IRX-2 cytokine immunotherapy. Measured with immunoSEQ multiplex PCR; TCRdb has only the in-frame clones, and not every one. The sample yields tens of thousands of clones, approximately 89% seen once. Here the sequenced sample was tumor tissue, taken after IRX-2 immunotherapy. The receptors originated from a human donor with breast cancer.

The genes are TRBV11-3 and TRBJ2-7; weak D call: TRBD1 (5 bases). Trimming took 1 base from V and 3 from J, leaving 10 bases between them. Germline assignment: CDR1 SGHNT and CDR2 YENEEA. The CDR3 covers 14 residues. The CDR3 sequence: CASSLGGRYYEQYF. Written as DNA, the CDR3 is TGTGCCAGCAGCTTAGGGGGCAGATACTACGAGCAGTACTTC.

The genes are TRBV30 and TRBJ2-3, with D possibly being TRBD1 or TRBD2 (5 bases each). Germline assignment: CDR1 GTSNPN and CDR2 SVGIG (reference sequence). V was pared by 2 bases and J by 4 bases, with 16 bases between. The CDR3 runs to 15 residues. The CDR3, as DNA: TGTGCCTGGAGTTGGGGTGGGGGTGAAGCAGATACGCAGTATTTT. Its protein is CAWSWGGGEADTQYF.

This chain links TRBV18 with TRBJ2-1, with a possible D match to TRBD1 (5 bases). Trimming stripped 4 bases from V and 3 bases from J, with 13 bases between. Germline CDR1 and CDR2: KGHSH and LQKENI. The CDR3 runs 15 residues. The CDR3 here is CASSQTANHYNEQFF. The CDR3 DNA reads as TGTGCCAGCTCACAGACAGCGAATCACTACAATGAGCAGTTCTTC.

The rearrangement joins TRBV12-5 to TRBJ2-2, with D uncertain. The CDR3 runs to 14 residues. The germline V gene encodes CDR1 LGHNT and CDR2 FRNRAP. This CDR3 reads CATSRAGFTGELFF. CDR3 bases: TGTGCCACCTCAAGAGCAGGATTCACCGGGGAGCTGTTTTTT.

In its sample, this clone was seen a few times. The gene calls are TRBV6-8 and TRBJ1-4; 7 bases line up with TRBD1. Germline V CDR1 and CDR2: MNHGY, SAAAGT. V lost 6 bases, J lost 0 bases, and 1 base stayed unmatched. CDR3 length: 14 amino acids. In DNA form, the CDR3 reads TGTGCCAGCAGCGACAGGGCAACTAATGAAAAACTGTTTTTT. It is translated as CASSDRATNEKLFF.

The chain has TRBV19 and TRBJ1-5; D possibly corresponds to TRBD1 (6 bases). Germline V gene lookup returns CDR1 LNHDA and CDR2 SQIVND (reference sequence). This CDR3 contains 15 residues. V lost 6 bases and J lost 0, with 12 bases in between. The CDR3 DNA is TGTGCCAGTAGACGGACAGATTATAGCAATCAGCCCCAGCATTTT. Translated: CASRRTDYSNQPQHF.

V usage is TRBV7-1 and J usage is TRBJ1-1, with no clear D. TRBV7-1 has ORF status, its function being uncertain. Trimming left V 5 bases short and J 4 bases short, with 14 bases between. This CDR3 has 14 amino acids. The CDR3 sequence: CASSPRNRSTEAFF. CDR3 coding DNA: TGTGCCAGCAGCCCCCGGAACAGAAGCACTGAAGCTTTCTTT.

The CDR3 is CASSAGGVGSYEQYV. In DNA form, the CDR3 reads TGTGCCAGCAGTGCAGGCGGGGTAGGGTCCTACGAGCAGTACGTC. V gene TRBV6-8 combines with J gene TRBJ2-7; tentatively, D is TRBD2 (6 bases). Germline V gene data show CDR1 as MNHGY and CDR2 as SAAAGT. This CDR3 is 15 amino acids long. The V and J ends lost 5 bases and 1 base respectively, with 15 bases between them.

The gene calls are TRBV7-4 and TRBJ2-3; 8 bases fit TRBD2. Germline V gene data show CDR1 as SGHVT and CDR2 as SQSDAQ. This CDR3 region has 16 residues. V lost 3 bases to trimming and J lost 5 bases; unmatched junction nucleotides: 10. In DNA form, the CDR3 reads TGTGCCAGCAGCTTGGCAAGCGGGAGAAAGGGAGATACGCAGTATTTT. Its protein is CASSLASGRKGDTQYF.

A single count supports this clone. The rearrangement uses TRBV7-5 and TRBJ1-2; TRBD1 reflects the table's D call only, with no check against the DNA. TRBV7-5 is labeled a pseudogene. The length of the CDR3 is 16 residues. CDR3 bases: TGTGCCAGCAGCTTAGATCAGATCCACAGGGGGGGTGGCTACACCTTC. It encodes CASSLDQIHRGGGYTF.

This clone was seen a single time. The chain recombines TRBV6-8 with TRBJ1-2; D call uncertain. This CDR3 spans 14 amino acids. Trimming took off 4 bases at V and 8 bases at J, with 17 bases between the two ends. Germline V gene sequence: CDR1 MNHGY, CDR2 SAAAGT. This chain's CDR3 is CASSSPQAARGYTF. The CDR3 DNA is TGTGCCAGCAGTTCACCGCAGGCCGCGAGGGGCTACACCTTC.

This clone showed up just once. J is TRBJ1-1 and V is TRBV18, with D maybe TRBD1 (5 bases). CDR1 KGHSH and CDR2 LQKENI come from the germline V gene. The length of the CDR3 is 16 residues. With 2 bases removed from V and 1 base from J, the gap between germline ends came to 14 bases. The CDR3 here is CASSPLSGRANTEAFF. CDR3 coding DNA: TGTGCCAGCTCACCATTGTCTGGCAGGGCGAACACTGAAGCTTTCTTT.

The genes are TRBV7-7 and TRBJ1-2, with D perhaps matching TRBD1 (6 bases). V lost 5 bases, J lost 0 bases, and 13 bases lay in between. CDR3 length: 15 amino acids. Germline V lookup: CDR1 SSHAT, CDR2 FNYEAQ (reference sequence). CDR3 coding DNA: TGTGCCAGCAGCCACCGGACAGCCACTAACTATGGCTACACCTTC. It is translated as CASSHRTATNYGYTF.

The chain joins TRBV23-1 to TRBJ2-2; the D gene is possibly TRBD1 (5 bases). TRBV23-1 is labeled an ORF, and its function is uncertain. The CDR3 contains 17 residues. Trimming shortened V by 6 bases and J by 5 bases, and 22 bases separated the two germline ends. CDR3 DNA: TGCGCCAGCAGCCAAGTCCGTCAGGGCCAAAGGACCGGGGAGCTGTTTTTT. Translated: CASSQVRQGQRTGELFF.

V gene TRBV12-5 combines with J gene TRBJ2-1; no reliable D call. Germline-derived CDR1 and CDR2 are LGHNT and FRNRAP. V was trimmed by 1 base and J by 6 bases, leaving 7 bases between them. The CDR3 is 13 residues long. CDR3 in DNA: TGTGCTAGTGGTTTGGATCTATCCAATGAGCAGTTCTTC. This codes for CASGLDLSNEQFF.

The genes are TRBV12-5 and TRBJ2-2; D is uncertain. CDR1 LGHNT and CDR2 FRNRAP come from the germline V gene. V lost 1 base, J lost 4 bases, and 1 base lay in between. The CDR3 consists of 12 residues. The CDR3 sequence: CASGLATGELFF. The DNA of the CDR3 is TGTGCTAGTGGTTTGGCCACCGGGGAGCTGTTTTTT.

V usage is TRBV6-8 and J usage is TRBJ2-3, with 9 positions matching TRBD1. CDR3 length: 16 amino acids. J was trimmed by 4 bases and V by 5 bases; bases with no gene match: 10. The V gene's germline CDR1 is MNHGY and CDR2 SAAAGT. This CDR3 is CASSAGTGSIADTQYF. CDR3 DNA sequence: TGTGCCAGCAGTGCAGGGACAGGGAGTATAGCAGATACGCAGTATTTT.

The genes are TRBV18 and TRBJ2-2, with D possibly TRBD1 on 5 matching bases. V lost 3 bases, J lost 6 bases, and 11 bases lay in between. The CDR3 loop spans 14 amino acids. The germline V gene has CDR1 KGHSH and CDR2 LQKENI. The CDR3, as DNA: TGTGCCAGCTCACCTGGGGCCCAGGCCGGGGAGCTGTTTTTT. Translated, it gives CASSPGAQAGELFF.

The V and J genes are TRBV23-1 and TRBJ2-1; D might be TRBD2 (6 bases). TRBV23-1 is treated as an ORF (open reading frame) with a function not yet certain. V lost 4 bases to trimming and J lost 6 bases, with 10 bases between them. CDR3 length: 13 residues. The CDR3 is CASSPPGVNEQFF. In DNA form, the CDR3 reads TGCGCCAGCAGTCCCCCGGGGGTCAATGAGCAGTTCTTC.

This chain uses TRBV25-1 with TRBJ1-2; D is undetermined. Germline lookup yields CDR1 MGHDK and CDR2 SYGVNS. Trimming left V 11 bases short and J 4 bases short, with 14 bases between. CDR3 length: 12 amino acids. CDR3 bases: TGTGCCGTTGCCTCCGGAAGCTATGGCTACACCTTC. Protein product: CAVASGSYGYTF.

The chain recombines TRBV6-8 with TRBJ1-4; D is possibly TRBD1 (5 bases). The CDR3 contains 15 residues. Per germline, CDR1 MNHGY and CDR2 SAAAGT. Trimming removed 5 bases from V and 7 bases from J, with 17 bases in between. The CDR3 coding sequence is TGTGCCAGCAGTCTCCTTCGTGGGGGGGGTGAAAAACTGTTTTTT. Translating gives CASSLLRGGGEKLFF.

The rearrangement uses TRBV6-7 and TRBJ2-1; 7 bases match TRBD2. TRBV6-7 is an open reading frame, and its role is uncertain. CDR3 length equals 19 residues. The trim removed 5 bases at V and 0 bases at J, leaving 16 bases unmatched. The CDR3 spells CASSVVSGVDWSSYNEQFF. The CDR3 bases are TGTGCCAGCAGTGTGGTCAGCGGGGTTGATTGGAGCTCCTACAATGAGCAGTTCTTC.

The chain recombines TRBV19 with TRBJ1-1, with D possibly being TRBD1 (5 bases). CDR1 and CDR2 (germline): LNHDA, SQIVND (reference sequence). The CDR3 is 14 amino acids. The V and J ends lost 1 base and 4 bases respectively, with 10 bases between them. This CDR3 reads CASSIGSGGTEAFF. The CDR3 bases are TGTGCCAGTAGTATAGGATCCGGGGGCACTGAAGCTTTCTTT.

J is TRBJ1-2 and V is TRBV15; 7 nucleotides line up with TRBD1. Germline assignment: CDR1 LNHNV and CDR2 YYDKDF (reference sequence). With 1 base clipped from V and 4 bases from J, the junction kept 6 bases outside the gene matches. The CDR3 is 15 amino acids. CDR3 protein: CATSRGGGQSYGYTF. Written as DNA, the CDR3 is TGTGCCACCAGCAGAGGGGGGGGACAGAGCTATGGCTACACCTTC.